Below are 10 T cell receptor beta chains sequenced from a single sample in a study of T cells in Graves' hyperthyroidism and ophthalmopathy. There were TCR beta CDR3 regions amplified from RNA transcripts. With the HTBI primer set, the TCR CDR3 went through a first round of RT-PCR. TCRdb passed the multiplex PCR reads through MiXCR, listing each CDR3 protein once. Of about 840,000 distinct CDR3 sequences listed, around 38% are singletons. Sequencing was done on a sample of blood. Receptors originate from a man aged 18 to 35 with Graves' hyperthyroidism.

This clonotype was detected many times. The chain recombines TRBV11-2 with TRBJ1-5; the match to TRBD1 covers 9 bases. Germline trimming cut 3 bases from V and 6 bases from J; bases unmatched to any gene: 3. The germline V gene encodes CDR1 SGHAT and CDR2 FQNNGV. The CDR3 extends over 14 amino acids. DNA for the CDR3: TGTGCCAGCAGCTTGGCGGACAGGGGTCAGCCCCAGCATTTT. It specifies CASSLADRGQPQHF.

This clonotype was detected many times. The rearrangement links TRBV7-9 to TRBJ2-7; D may be TRBD2 (5 bases). Germline assignment: CDR1 SEHNR and CDR2 FQNEAQ (reference sequence). CDR3 length equals 14 residues. The V end lost 2 bases, the J end lost 5 bases, and 13 bases lay between the germline ends. The CDR3 region is CASSLPSGWNEQYF. In DNA form, the CDR3 reads TGTGCCAGCAGCTTACCTTCGGGGTGGAACGAGCAGTACTTC. Looking up the rest from reference TRBV7-9 and TRBJ2-7 gives the full variable domain: DTGVSQNPRHKITKRGQNVTFRCDPISEHNRLYWYRQTLGQGPEFLTYFQNEAQLEKSRLLSDRFSAERPKGSFSTLEIQRTEQGDSAMYLCASSLPSGWNEQYFGPGTRLTVT.

This clonotype was counted a few times. V usage is TRBV12-3 or TRBV12-4 and J usage is TRBJ2-7; 7 nucleotides align to TRBD2. V shed 1 base, J shed 7 bases, and the junction held 4 bases outside the gene matches. The length of the CDR3 is 13 residues. CDR3 coding DNA: TGTGCCAGCAGTTTAGGCGGGAGTAAGGAGCAGTACTTC. As protein: CASSLGGSKEQYF.

This clonotype has a handful of counts. A junction end diverges from the germline sequence, so it may reflect a read error. V is TRBV10-3 and J is TRBJ2-7, with D perhaps TRBD2 (6 bases). Per germline, CDR1 ENHRY and CDR2 SYGVKD. The CDR3 spans 15 residues. DNA for the CDR3: TGTGCCAGCAGTCCCGAACCCGGGAGCAAGAACGAGCAGTACTTC. It translates to CASSPEPGSKNEQYF.

This clonotype was seen more than once but under ten times. This chain connects TRBV6-1 to TRBJ1-5; D remains ambiguous. V lost 4 bases and J 7 bases, leaving 11 bases between the germline ends. This CDR3 spans 13 amino acids. Germline values: CDR1 MNHNS, CDR2 SASEGT. CDR3 bases: TGTGCCAGCAGTGGCCAGGTCTGGCAGCCCCAGCATTTT. Translating it yields CASSGQVWQPQHF.

There are a few counts of this clonotype. V gene TRBV7-6 combines with J gene TRBJ2-7, with unresolved D. Germline CDR1 reads SGHVS; CDR2 reads FNYEAQ. V was trimmed by 5 bases and J by 4 bases, leaving 15 bases between them. This CDR3 region has 14 residues. CDR3 amino acids: CASSTVGRWYEQYF. The DNA of the CDR3 is TGTGCCAGCAGCACGGTTGGGCGCTGGTACGAGCAGTACTTC.

A remark on this clonotype: A much more abundant neighbour one base away suggests this may be a read error. V gene TRBV7-2 combines with J gene TRBJ2-7; D may match TRBD1 or TRBD2 (5 bases each). The CDR3 spans 14 residues. CDR1 and CDR2 (germline): SGHTA, FQGNSA. Here the CDR3 reads CASSLARGSYEQCF. The CDR3 DNA reads TGTGCCAGCAGCCTCGCCCGGGGCTCCTACGAGCAGTGCTTC.

CDR3 protein: CAIRSGGVRYTF. DNA for the CDR3: TGTGCCATCAGGTCAGGGGGCGTGCGCTACACCTTC. The chain combines TRBV10-3 with TRBJ1-2, with TRBD1 matching over 8 bases. The germline V gene has CDR1 ENHRY and CDR2 SYGVKD. The junction had 6 bases not matched to a gene; V was cut back by 6 bases and J by 9 bases. This CDR3 has 12 amino acids.

The chain carries TRBV7-8 and TRBJ1-3, with D unclear. V was trimmed by 5 bases and J by 6 bases, leaving 14 bases between them. Per germline, CDR1 SGHVS and CDR2 FQNEAQ. The CDR3 consists of 14 residues. As DNA, the CDR3 is TGTGCCAGCAGCCCCACCCCCGCGAAAAACACCATATATTTT. This codes for CASSPTPAKNTIYF.

CDR3 sequence (DNA): TGCGCCAGCAGCTTGTTCCCAGGGGGCGAGTCACCAGTGGGCACCGGGGAGCTGTTTTTT. Residues: CASSLFPGGESPVGTGELFF. This chain connects TRBV5-1 to TRBJ2-2, with 8 bases matching TRBD1. V gave up 1 base and J gave up 4 bases; unmatched junction bases: 18. CDR3 length equals 20 residues. The germline V gene encodes CDR1 SGHRS and CDR2 YFSETQ. Full variable domain (missing parts from reference TRBV5-1 and TRBJ2-2): KAGVTQTPRYLIKTRGQQVTLSCSPISGHRSVSWYQQTPGQGLQFLFEYFSETQRNKGNFPGRFSGRQFSNSRSEMNVSTLELGDSALYLCASSLFPGGESPVGTGELFFGEGSRLTVL.